This TCR beta chain was identified in a study of CD4 and CD8 cells across lung adenocarcinoma regions. Localized lung adenocarcinoma, a non-small cell lung cancer, affected the donors. Each CDR3 protein is one row after TCRdb ran MiXCR on the PCR reads. The sample lists 5,000 to 6,500 distinct CDR3 sequences, less than 80% seen once, with 23% in the top ten. Germline values: CDR1 ENHRY, CDR2 SYGVKD. CDR3 length: 14 residues. The V gene lost 4 bases and the J gene lost 11 bases, with 20 bases spanning the gap. The sequence came from a female donor with lung adenocarcinoma. The CD4 and CD8 labels of this study may be unreliable. Sequenced: CD4+ T cells from the center of a lung tumor. The rearrangement joins TRBV10-3 to TRBJ2-5; D may match TRBD1 or TRBD2 (6 bases each). The CDR3, as DNA: TGTGCCATCAGTGTGGGGGGCTCCCTTTTTGAGCAGTACTTC. This sequence encodes CAISVGGSLFEQYF.